These 13 T cell receptor beta chains were sequenced from one sample in a study of shared clonotypes between healthy human individuals. The table came from immunoSEQ multiplex PCR; TCRdb's copy has only in-frame clones and leaves some out. The sample shows some 1 million clones, 70% to 80% of them seen only once. The sample consisted of memory CD4+ T cells sorted from blood. Noted subset: CD45RA-negative fraction. All receptors come from a man between 18 and 29 years old in good health.

The chain uses TRBV11-2 and TRBJ2-7; D is uncertain. Trimming cost V 4 bases and J 4 bases, with 11 bases left between them. The CDR3 covers 13 residues. Germline assignment: CDR1 SGHAT and CDR2 FQNNGV. For the CDR3, the DNA is TGTGCCAGCAGCTCCCCCCCCAAGTACGAGCAGTACTTC. Amino acid sequence: CASSSPPKYEQYF.

This chain uses TRBV29-1 with TRBJ2-7, with 7 nucleotides matching TRBD2. The CDR3 length is 14 residues. Trimming took 1 base from V and 7 from J; bases not matched to a gene: 10. The germline V gene has CDR1 SQVTM and CDR2 ANQGSEA. The CDR3 nucleotides are TGCAGCGTTGAAGTGAATTTAGGCGGGGGAGAGCAGTACTTC. Amino acid sequence: CSVEVNLGGGEQYF.

V is TRBV10-3 and J is TRBJ2-5; TRBD2 is a possible D gene (5 bases). Germline V lookup: CDR1 ENHRY, CDR2 SYGVKD. The CDR3 contains 15 residues. Trimming removed 3 bases at V and 2 bases at J, with 13 bases between. This CDR3 reads CAISDLASLQETQYF. CDR3 nucleotides: TGTGCCATCAGTGATTTAGCGTCTCTTCAAGAGACCCAGTACTTC.

The table lists this clone with a few counts. The chain couples TRBV9 to TRBJ2-7; perhaps D is TRBD1 or TRBD2 (6 bases each). V was pared by 2 bases and J by 3 bases, with 15 bases between. Germline assignment: CDR1 SGDLS and CDR2 YYNGEE. The CDR3 is 15 amino acids. CDR3 sequence reads: CASSVQGTPYYEQYF. The CDR3, as DNA: TGTGCCAGCAGCGTCCAGGGGACTCCTTACTACGAGCAGTACTTC.

This chain uses TRBV6-6 with TRBJ1-2, with D unclear. CDR3 length: 14 residues. CDR1 is MNHNY and CDR2 is SVGAGI in the germline V gene (reference sequence). Trimming left V 6 bases short and J 3 bases short, with 14 bases between. DNA for the CDR3: TGTGCCAGCAGCCCCACCGGCATTGACTATGGCTACACCTTC. Translating gives CASSPTGIDYGYTF.

The rearrangement uses TRBV5-6 and TRBJ2-3; D not certain. Trimming took 5 bases from V and 4 from J, leaving 14 bases between them. Germline CDR1 reads SGHDT; CDR2 reads YYEEEE. The CDR3 spans 14 residues. CDR3 protein: CASSPRLDADTQYF. The CDR3, as DNA: TGTGCCAGCAGTCCTCGGCTAGACGCAGATACGCAGTATTTT.

Only a few counts were recorded for this clone. This chain links TRBV4-1 with TRBJ2-2; 8 bases map to TRBD2. Trimming at V came to 11 bases and at J to 5 bases, leaving 10 bases not matched to a gene. The CDR3 is 14 residues long. CDR1 MGHRA and CDR2 YSYEKL come from the germline V gene. The CDR3 protein is CAHGREDGTGELFF. The DNA of the CDR3 is TGCGCCCACGGGAGGGAGGATGGGACCGGGGAGCTGTTTTTT.

The chain is built from TRBV5-1 and TRBJ2-1, with TRBD2 identical over 13 bases. The CDR3 extends over 15 amino acids. The V segment lost 4 bases and the J segment 5 bases; nucleotides outside the gene matches: 3. Germline V gene lookup returns CDR1 SGHRS and CDR2 YFSETQ. The CDR3 loop is CASSSGTSGNNEQFF. Written as DNA, the CDR3 is TGCGCCAGCAGCAGTGGGACTAGCGGGAACAATGAGCAGTTCTTC.

The gene calls are TRBV5-8 and TRBJ1-6; perhaps TRBD1 as D (5 bases). The CDR3 is 16 amino acids. Trimming removed 3 bases from V and 3 bases from J, with 13 bases in between. In germline, CDR1 is SGHTS, CDR2 YDEGEE. The CDR3 loop reads CASSWGSVSYNSPLHF. CDR3 nucleotides: TGTGCCAGCAGCTGGGGGTCAGTCAGCTATAATTCACCCCTCCACTTT.

The V call is TRBV30, the J call TRBJ2-3; weak D call: TRBD2 (5 bases). Trimming stripped 1 base from V and 6 bases from J, with 14 bases between. Germline lookup yields CDR1 GTSNPN and CDR2 SVGIG (reference sequence). The CDR3 extends over 14 amino acids. CDR3 coding DNA: TGTGCCTGGAGTGCCGGGGAACTTGTTGATACGCAGTATTTT. Encoded protein: CAWSAGELVDTQYF.

The chain links TRBV7-9 to TRBJ2-7, with 8 bases fitting TRBD2. Germline lookup yields CDR1 SEHNR and CDR2 FQNEAQ (reference sequence). The CDR3 has 14 residues. V gave up 1 base and J gave up 5 bases; unmatched junction bases: 4. The CDR3 coding sequence is TGTGCCAGCAGCTTAGAAGCGGGAGTTAACGAGCAGTACTTC. Residues: CASSLEAGVNEQYF.

The gene calls are TRBV11-2 and TRBJ1-2, with a tentative D call TRBD1 (6 bases). The length of the CDR3 is 15 residues. CDR1 and CDR2 (germline): SGHAT, FQNNGV. V was clipped by 2 bases and J by 2 bases, with 12 bases between them. CDR3 loop: CASSLSGVGNYGYTF. Here the CDR3 DNA reads TGTGCCAGCAGCTTATCAGGGGTTGGAAACTATGGCTACACCTTC.

This clone was observed a few times. The V and J genes are TRBV19 and TRBJ1-1; 7 bases agree with TRBD1. With V trimmed by 3 bases and J by 4 bases, 14 bases remained unmatched. Germline loops: CDR1 LNHDA, CDR2 SQIVND (reference sequence). The CDR3 length is 17 residues. The CDR3 loop is CASSILSGTARGTEAFF. CDR3 coding DNA: TGTGCCAGTAGTATCCTATCCGGGACAGCAAGAGGCACTGAAGCTTTCTTT.